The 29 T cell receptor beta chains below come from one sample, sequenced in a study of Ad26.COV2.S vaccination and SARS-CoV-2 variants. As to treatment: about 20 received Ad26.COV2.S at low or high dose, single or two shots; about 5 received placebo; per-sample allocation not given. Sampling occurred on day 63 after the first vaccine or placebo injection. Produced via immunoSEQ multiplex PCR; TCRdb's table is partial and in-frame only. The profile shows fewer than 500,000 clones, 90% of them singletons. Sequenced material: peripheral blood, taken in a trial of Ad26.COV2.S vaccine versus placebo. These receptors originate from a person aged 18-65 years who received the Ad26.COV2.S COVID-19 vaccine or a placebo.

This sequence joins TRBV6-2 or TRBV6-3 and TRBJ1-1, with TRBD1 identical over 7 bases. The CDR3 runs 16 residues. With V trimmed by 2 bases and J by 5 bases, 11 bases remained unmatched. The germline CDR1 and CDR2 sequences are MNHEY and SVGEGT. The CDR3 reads CASSYRATGWETEAFF. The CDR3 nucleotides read TGTGCCAGCAGTTACCGAGCGACAGGGTGGGAAACTGAAGCTTTCTTT.

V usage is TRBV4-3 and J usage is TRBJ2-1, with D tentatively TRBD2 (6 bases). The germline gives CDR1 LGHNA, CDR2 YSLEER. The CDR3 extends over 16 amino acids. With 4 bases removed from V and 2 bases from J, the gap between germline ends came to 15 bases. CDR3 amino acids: CASSRNRDWTYNEQFF. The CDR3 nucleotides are TGCGCCAGCAGCCGGAACCGGGACTGGACCTACAATGAGCAGTTCTTC.

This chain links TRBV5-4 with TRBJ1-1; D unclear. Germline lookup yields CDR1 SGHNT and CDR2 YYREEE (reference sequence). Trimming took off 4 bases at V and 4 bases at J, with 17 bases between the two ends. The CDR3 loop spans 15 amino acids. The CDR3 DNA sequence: TGTGCCAGCAGCCCGAGATTTGAGGGCGGCACTGAAGCTTTCTTT. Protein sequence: CASSPRFEGGTEAFF.

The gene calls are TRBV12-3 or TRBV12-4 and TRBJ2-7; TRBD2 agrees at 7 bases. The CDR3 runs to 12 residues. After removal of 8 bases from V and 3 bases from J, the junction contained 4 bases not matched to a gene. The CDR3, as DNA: TGTGCCAGCGGCAGGGAGGGCTACGAGCAGTACTTC. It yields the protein CASGREGYEQYF.

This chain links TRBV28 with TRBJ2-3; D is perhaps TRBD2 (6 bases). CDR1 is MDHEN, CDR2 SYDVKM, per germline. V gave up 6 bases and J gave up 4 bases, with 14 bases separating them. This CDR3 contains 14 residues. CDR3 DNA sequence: TGTGCCAGCAGATCGGGCGGGGTAGCAGATACGCAGTATTTT. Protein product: CASRSGGVADTQYF.

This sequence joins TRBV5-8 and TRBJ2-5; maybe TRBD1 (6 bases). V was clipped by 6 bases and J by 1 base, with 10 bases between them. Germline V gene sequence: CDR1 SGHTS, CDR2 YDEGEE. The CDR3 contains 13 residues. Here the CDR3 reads CASTRGGQETQYF. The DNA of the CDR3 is TGTGCCAGCACCCGAGGGGGCCAAGAGACCCAGTACTTC.

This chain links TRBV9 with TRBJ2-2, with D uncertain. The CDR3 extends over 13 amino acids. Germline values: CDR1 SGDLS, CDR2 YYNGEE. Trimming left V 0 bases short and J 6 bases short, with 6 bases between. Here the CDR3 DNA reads TGTGCCAGCAGCGTAGGTGGGTCCGGGGAGCTGTTTTTT. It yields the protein CASSVGGSGELFF.

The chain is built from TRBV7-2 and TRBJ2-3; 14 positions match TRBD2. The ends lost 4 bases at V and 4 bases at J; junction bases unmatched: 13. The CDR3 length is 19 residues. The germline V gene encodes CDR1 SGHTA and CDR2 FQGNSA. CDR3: CASSYPGTSGSWLPDTQYF. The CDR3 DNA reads TGTGCCAGCAGCTACCCCGGGACTAGCGGGAGTTGGTTACCAGATACGCAGTATTTT.

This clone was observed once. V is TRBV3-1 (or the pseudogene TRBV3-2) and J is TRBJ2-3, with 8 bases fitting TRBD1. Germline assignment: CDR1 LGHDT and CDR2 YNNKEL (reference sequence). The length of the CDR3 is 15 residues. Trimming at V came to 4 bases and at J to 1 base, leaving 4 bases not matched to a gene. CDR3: CASSPETGGTDTQYF. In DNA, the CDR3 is TGTGCCAGCAGCCCGGAGACAGGGGGCACAGATACGCAGTATTTT.

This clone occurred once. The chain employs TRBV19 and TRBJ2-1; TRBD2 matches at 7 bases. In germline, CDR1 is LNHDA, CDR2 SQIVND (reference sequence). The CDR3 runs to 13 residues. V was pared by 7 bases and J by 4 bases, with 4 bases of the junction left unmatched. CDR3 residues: CASTSGWYNEQFF. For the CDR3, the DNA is TGTGCCAGTACTAGCGGATGGTACAATGAGCAGTTCTTC.

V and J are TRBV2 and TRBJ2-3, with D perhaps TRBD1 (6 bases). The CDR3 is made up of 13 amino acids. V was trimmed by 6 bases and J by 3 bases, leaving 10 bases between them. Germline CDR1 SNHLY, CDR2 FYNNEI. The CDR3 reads CASSYRVTDTQYF. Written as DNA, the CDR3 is TGTGCCAGCAGCTACAGGGTAACAGATACGCAGTATTTT. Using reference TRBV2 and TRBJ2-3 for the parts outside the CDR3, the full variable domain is EPEVTQTPSHQVTQMGQEVILRCVPISNHLYFYWYRQILGQKVEFLVSFYNNEISEKSEIFDDQFSVERPDGSNFTLKIRSTKLEDSAMYFCASSYRVTDTQYFGPGTRLTVL.

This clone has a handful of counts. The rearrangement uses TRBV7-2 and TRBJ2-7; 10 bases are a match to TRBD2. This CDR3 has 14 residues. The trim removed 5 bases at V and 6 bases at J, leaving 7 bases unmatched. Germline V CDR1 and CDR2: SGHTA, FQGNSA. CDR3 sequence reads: CASSVTGLASEQYF. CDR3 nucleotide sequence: TGTGCCAGCAGCGTAACGGGACTAGCGAGCGAGCAGTACTTC. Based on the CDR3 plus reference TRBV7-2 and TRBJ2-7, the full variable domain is GAGVSQSPSNKVTEKGKDVELRCDPISGHTALYWYRQSLGQGLEFLIYFQGNSAPDKSGLPSDRFSAERTGGSVSTLTIQRTQQEDSAVYLCASSVTGLASEQYFGPGTRLTVT.

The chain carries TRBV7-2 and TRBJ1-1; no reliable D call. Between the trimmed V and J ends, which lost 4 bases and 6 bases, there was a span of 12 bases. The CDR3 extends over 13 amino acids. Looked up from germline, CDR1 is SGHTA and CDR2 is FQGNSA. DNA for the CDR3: TGTGCCAGCAGCTCCTACACGCGTCCTGAAGCTTTCTTT. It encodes CASSSYTRPEAFF.

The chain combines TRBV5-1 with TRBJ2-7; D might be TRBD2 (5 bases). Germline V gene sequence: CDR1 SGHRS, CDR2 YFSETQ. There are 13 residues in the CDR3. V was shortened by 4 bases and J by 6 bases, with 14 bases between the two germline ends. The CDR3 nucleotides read TGCGCCAGCAGCCGCCTCCGTGGACTCGAGCAGTACTTC. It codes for CASSRLRGLEQYF.

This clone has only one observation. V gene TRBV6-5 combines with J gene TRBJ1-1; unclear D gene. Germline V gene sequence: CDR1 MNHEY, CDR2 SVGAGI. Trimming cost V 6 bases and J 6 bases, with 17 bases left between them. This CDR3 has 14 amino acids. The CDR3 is CASRLEDGRAEAFF. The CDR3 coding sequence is TGTGCCAGCAGACTTGAGGACGGAAGGGCTGAAGCTTTCTTT.

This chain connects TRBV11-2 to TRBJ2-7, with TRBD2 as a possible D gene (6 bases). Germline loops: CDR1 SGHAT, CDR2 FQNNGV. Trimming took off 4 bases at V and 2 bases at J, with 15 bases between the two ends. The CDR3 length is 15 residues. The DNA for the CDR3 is TGTGCCAGCAGCTCTTTACCGGGAGCTACCTACGAGCAGTACTTC. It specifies CASSSLPGATYEQYF.

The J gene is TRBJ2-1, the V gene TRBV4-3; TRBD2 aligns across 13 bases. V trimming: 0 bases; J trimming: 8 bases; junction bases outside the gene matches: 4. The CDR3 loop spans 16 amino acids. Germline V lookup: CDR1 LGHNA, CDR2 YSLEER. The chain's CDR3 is CASSQEGLAGQDEQFF. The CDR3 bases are TGCGCCAGCAGCCAAGAGGGACTAGCGGGACAGGATGAGCAGTTCTTC.

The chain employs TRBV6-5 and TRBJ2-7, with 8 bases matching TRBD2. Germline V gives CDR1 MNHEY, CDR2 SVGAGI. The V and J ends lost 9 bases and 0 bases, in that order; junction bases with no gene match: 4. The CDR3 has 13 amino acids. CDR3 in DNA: TGTGCCAGTACCGGGACTAGCTCCTACGAGCAGTACTTC. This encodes CASTGTSSYEQYF.

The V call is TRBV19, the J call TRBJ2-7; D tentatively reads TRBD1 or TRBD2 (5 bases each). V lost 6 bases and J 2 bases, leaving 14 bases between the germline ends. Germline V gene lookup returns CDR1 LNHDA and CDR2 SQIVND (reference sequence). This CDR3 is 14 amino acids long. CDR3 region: CASRFRDGPYEQYF. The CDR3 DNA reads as TGTGCCAGTAGATTCAGGGACGGACCCTACGAGCAGTACTTC.

CDR3 sequence: CASSPPGLGNYEQYF. The CDR3, as DNA: TGTGCCAGCTCACCCCCGGGACTAGGGAATTACGAGCAGTACTTC. This sequence joins TRBV18 and TRBJ2-7; 8 nucleotides align to TRBD2. Unmatched junction bases numbered 8, after V lost 3 bases and J lost 4 bases. The CDR3 spans 15 residues. In germline, CDR1 is KGHSH, CDR2 LQKENI.

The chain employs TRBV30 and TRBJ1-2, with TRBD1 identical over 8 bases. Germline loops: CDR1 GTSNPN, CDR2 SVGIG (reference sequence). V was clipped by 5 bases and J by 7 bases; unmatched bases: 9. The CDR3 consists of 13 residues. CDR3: CAWGQGGESGYTF. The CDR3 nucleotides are TGTGCCTGGGGACAGGGAGGGGAGAGTGGCTACACCTTC.

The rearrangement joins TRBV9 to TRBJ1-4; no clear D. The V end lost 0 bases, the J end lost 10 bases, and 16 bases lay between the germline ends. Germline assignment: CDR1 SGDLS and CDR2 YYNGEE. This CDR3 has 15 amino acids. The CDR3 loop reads CASSVDDGPGRKLFF. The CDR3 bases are TGTGCCAGCAGCGTAGATGACGGCCCGGGGAGAAAACTGTTTTTT.

The DNA of the CDR3 is TGCAGTGCTAGTGATAGCGGGCTCCTCTCCTACGAGCAGTACTTC. It encodes CSASDSGLLSYEQYF. This chain links TRBV20-1 with TRBJ2-7; 7 nucleotides match TRBD2. J was trimmed by 0 bases and V by 3 bases; bases with no gene match: 8. The CDR3 has 15 residues. Germline V lookup: CDR1 DFQATT, CDR2 SNEGSKA (reference sequence).

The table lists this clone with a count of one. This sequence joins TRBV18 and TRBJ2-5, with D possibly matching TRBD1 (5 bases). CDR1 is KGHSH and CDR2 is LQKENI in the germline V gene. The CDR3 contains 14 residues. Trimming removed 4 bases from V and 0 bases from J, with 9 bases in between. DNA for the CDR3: TGTGCCAGCTCACAGGGGCGCAACCAAGAGACCCAGTACTTC. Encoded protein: CASSQGRNQETQYF.

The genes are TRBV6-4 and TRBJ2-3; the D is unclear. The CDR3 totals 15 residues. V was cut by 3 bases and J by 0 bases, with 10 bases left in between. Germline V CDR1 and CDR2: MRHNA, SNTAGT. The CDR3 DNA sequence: TGTGCCAGCAGTGAAGACGCCATTAGCACAGATACGCAGTATTTT. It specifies CASSEDAISTDTQYF.

CDR3 sequence (DNA): TGTGCCAGCAGGGACAGGGTGATTAACACCGGGGAGCTGTTTTTT. Protein: CASRDRVINTGELFF. The chain combines TRBV2 with TRBJ2-2; 8 nucleotides match TRBD1. Germline V gene sequence: CDR1 SNHLY, CDR2 FYNNEI. With V trimmed by 6 bases and J by 2 bases, 5 bases remained unmatched. The CDR3 has 15 amino acids. The full variable domain, its missing parts supplied by reference TRBV2 and TRBJ2-2, is EPEVTQTPSHQVTQMGQEVILRCVPISNHLYFYWYRQILGQKVEFLVSFYNNEISEKSEIFDDQFSVERPDGSNFTLKIRSTKLEDSAMYFCASRDRVINTGELFFGEGSRLTVL.

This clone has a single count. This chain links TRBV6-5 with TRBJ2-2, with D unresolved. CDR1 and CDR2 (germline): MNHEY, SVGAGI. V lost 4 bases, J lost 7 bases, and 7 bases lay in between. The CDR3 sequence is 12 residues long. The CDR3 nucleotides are TGTGCCAGCAGTTCCGTAATCGGGGAGCTGTTTTTT. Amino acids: CASSSVIGELFF.

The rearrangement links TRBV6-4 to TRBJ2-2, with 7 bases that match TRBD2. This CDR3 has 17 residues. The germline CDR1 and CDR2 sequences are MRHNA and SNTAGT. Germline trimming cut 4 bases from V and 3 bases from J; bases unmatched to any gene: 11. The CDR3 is CASSGLGFGRHTGELFF. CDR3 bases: TGTGCCAGCAGTGGACTCGGATTCGGGAGGCACACCGGGGAGCTGTTTTTT.

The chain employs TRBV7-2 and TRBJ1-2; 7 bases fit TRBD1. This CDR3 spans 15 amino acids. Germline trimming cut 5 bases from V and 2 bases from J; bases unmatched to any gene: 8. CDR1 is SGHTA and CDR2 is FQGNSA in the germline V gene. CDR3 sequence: CASSPGQLGNYGYTF. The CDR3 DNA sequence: TGTGCCAGCAGCCCGGGACAGTTGGGAAACTATGGCTACACCTTC.